Following are 27 T cell receptor beta chains from one sample sequenced in a study of beta chain features in type 1 diabetes. For these receptors, no antigen is known. Points from the study as a whole: Among all four CD4+ subsets, Type 1 diabetes patients had TCRB CDR3s that were moderately but significantly shorter.

Expressed TCRB transcripts were sequenced because the isolated RNA had all been reverse transcribed beforehand. Some clones are missing from TCRdb's copy, which holds only in-frame ones; the method was immunoSEQ multiplex PCR. This sample has about 240,000 clones, with approximately 15% found just once. Sequencing was done on a sample of naive CD4+ T cells from blood. The receptors stem from a young man with type 1 diabetes.

The chain couples TRBV5-1 to TRBJ2-5, with 12 bases matching TRBD1. Germline lookup yields CDR1 SGHRS and CDR2 YFSETQ. The CDR3 runs 16 residues. V lost 3 bases to trimming and J lost 4 bases; unmatched junction nucleotides: 7. CDR3 protein: CASSSTGTGGLETQYF. The CDR3 nucleotides are TGCGCCAGCAGCTCCACCGGGACAGGGGGCCTAGAGACCCAGTACTTC.

This clone has more than one count but fewer than ten. V usage is TRBV9 and J usage is TRBJ2-1, with D possibly matching TRBD2 (6 bases). V gave up 1 base and J gave up 0 bases, with 20 bases separating them. Germline CDR1 and CDR2: SGDLS and YYNGEE. This CDR3 contains 19 residues. The CDR3: CASSVSGGANSRSYNEQFF. The CDR3 DNA is TGTGCCAGCAGCGTATCGGGCGGGGCGAACAGTCGCTCCTACAATGAGCAGTTCTTC.

This clone was seen a handful of times. The chain employs TRBV19 and TRBJ1-1; 7 bases match TRBD1. J gave up 0 bases and V 7 bases, and 5 bases lay outside the gene matches. Germline V CDR1 and CDR2: LNHDA, SQIVND (reference sequence). The CDR3 runs to 14 residues. CDR3 bases: TGTGCCAGTATTAGGACAGGTATGAACACTGAAGCTTTCTTT. It is translated as CASIRTGMNTEAFF.

There are a few counts of this clone. V and J are TRBV15 and TRBJ2-1; 14 bases line up with TRBD2. Germline V CDR1 and CDR2: LNHNV, YYDKDF (reference sequence). After removal of 2 bases from V and 7 bases from J, the junction contained 16 bases not matched to a gene. The CDR3 sequence is 20 residues long. CDR3 DNA: TGTGCCACCAGCAGACTCCTCCCGGGACTAGCGGGAGTGTCCTCGAATGAGCAGTTCTTC. Translation: CATSRLLPGLAGVSSNEQFF. Complete variable domain (other parts from reference TRBV15 and TRBJ2-1): DAMVIQNPRYQVTQFGKPVTLSCSQTLNHNVMYWYQQKSSQAPKLLFHYYDKDFNNEADTPDNFQSRRPNTSFCFLDIRSPGLGDTAMYLCATSRLLPGLAGVSSNEQFFGPGTRLTVL.

The sample holds a few counts of this clone. The gene calls are TRBV5-5 and TRBJ2-5, with TRBD2 as a possible D gene (6 bases). The V gene lost 3 bases and the J gene lost 5 bases, with 11 bases spanning the gap. Germline assignment: CDR1 SGHKS and CDR2 YYEKEE (reference sequence). The CDR3 consists of 13 residues. The CDR3 loop is CASSSGVRETQYF. DNA for the CDR3: TGTGCCAGCAGCTCGGGAGTCCGGGAGACCCAGTACTTC.

This chain joins TRBV5-1 and TRBJ2-7, with 11 nucleotides matching TRBD1. Germline CDR1 reads SGHRS; CDR2 reads YFSETQ. The CDR3 runs 16 residues. V dropped 1 base and J dropped 6; count of bases not matched to a gene: 9. CDR3 DNA: TGCGCCAGCAGCTTGAGCCCCGGGACAGGGGGTGCCGAGCAGTACTTC. Translated, it gives CASSLSPGTGGAEQYF. The full variable domain, with the rest looked up from reference TRBV5-1 and TRBJ2-7, is KAGVTQTPRYLIKTRGQQVTLSCSPISGHRSVSWYQQTPGQGLQFLFEYFSETQRNKGNFPGRFSGRQFSNSRSEMNVSTLELGDSALYLCASSLSPGTGGAEQYFGPGTRLTVT.

This clone was detected a few times. The chain recombines TRBV19 with TRBJ2-3; D remains ambiguous. CDR1 is LNHDA, CDR2 SQIVND, per germline (reference sequence). Between the trimmed V and J ends, which lost 9 bases and 6 bases, there was a span of 10 bases. The CDR3 runs 11 residues. The CDR3 here is CASRISDTQYF. DNA of the CDR3: TGTGCCAGCCGTATATCGGATACGCAGTATTTT. Full variable domain (missing parts from reference TRBV19 and TRBJ2-3): DGGITQSPKYLFRKEGQNVTLSCEQNLNHDAMYWYRQDPGQGLRLIYYSQIVNDFQKGDIAEGYSVSREKKESFPLTVTSAQKNPTAFYLCASRISDTQYFGPGTRLTVL.

This clone showed up just a few times. The genes are TRBV10-3 and TRBJ2-1; D is perhaps TRBD2 (6 bases). This CDR3 contains 16 residues. Germline V gene data show CDR1 as ENHRY and CDR2 as SYGVKD. V was cut by 4 bases and J by 6 bases, with 19 bases left in between. The CDR3 region has the DNA TGTGCCATCAGTGGACCAGGGACGGGGGTAAGCAATGAGCAGTTCTTC. This encodes CAISGPGTGVSNEQFF.

In its sample, this clone was seen a few times. This chain connects TRBV5-6 to TRBJ1-2; the match to TRBD1 covers 8 bases. Trimming took 1 base from V and 6 from J; bases not matched to a gene: 17. The CDR3 runs 18 residues. Germline V CDR1 and CDR2: SGHDT, YYEEEE. The CDR3 protein is CASSLRRTGFPQGDGYTF. The CDR3 bases are TGTGCCAGCAGCTTGAGAAGGACAGGGTTCCCTCAAGGGGATGGCTACACCTTC.

This rearrangement joins TRBV19 to TRBJ2-7; no firm D call. Trimming removed 2 bases from V and 0 bases from J, with 11 bases in between. The CDR3 is made up of 15 amino acids. Looked up from germline, CDR1 is LNHDA and CDR2 is SQIVND (reference sequence). In DNA, the CDR3 is TGTGCCAGTAGTATACGGGTAGCTTCCTCCTACGAGCAGTACTTC. As protein: CASSIRVASSYEQYF.

The V gene is TRBV14, the J gene TRBJ2-7, with D tentatively TRBD2 (6 bases). The CDR3 spans 12 residues. Trimming left V 1 base short and J 9 bases short, with 10 bases between. Germline loops: CDR1 SGHDN, CDR2 FVKESK. CDR3 protein: CASSQVAVRQYF. In nucleotides, the CDR3 is TGTGCCAGCAGCCAAGTAGCGGTTAGGCAGTACTTC.

This clone was recorded once. The chain combines TRBV27 with TRBJ1-2; TRBD1 is a possible D gene (6 bases). V lost 6 bases and J 8 bases, leaving 19 bases between the germline ends. Germline V gene lookup returns CDR1 MNHEY and CDR2 SMNVEV (reference sequence). The length of the CDR3 is 14 residues. The CDR3 DNA follows: TGTGCCAGCAGATTCACAGGGACCGGGCGAGGCTACACCTTC. It yields the protein CASRFTGTGRGYTF.

This clone was detected only a few times. This chain joins TRBV5-4 and TRBJ2-3; D perhaps matches TRBD2 (5 bases). Germline CDR1 and CDR2: SGHNT and YYREEE (reference sequence). V lost 3 bases and J lost 7, with 9 bases in between. The CDR3 sequence is 12 residues long. Here the CDR3 reads CASSSIGNTQYF. The CDR3 coding sequence is TGTGCCAGCAGCTCTATCGGGAATACGCAGTATTTT.

This chain links TRBV11-2 with TRBJ2-7; 8 bases fit TRBD1. The CDR3 covers 15 residues. Germline-derived CDR1 and CDR2 are SGHAT and FQNNGV. J gave up 7 bases and V 5 bases, and 13 bases lay outside the gene matches. The CDR3 is CASSTAGGRAWEQYF. The CDR3 DNA reads as TGTGCCAGCAGCACCGCAGGGGGCAGGGCCTGGGAGCAGTACTTC.

There are a few counts of this clone. The genes are TRBV10-3 and TRBJ2-6; tentatively, D is TRBD1 (5 bases). The CDR3 runs 16 residues. From germline, CDR1 is ENHRY and CDR2 SYGVKD. V was clipped by 4 bases and J by 0 bases, with 10 bases between them. CDR3 sequence: CAISADSVSGANVLTF. The CDR3 region has the DNA TGTGCCATCAGTGCTGACAGTGTCTCTGGGGCCAACGTCCTGACTTTC.

This clone was observed a handful of times. The chain links TRBV10-1 to TRBJ2-4; possible D gene TRBD1, 5 bases. The CDR3 runs to 17 residues. Per germline, CDR1 WNHNN and CDR2 SYGVQD (reference sequence). Trimming pared 0 bases from V and 1 base from J, leaving 13 bases between. The CDR3 loop reads CASSESVAGKAKNIQYF. The CDR3 coding sequence is TGCGCCAGCAGTGAGTCGGTGGCAGGGAAGGCCAAAAACATTCAGTACTTC.

A few counts support this clone. The V gene is TRBV19, the J gene TRBJ1-1; 9 bases match TRBD1. CDR3 length: 15 residues. Trimming removed 6 bases from V and 5 bases from J; junction bases left unmatched: 10. Germline V gene data show CDR1 as LNHDA and CDR2 as SQIVND (reference sequence). CDR3 nucleotides: TGTGCCAGTAGAGATACAGGGGGCAGTGGGACTGAAGCTTTCTTT. It is translated as CASRDTGGSGTEAFF.

This clone was seen a few times. The chain carries TRBV30 and TRBJ2-1; 8 bases line up with TRBD2. The CDR3 sequence is 16 residues long. Germline values: CDR1 GTSNPN, CDR2 SVGIG (reference sequence). V lost 0 bases, J lost 0 bases, and 4 bases stayed unmatched. CDR3 loop: CAWSVRRGGSYNEQFF. For the CDR3, the DNA is TGTGCCTGGAGTGTGAGACGGGGGGGCTCCTACAATGAGCAGTTCTTC.

This sequence joins TRBV6-1 and TRBJ1-5; 10 nucleotides align to TRBD1. J gave up 6 bases and V 6 bases, and 5 bases lay outside the gene matches. The CDR3 totals 14 residues. Germline CDR1 is MNHNS and CDR2 is SASEGT. CDR3 loop: CASRQDRGPQPQHF. The CDR3 nucleotides are TGTGCCAGCAGGCAAGACAGGGGGCCTCAGCCCCAGCATTTT.

This clone was recorded a few times. The chain has TRBV7-9 and TRBJ2-1; 7 bases line up with TRBD2. V lost 3 bases and J lost 0; bases outside the gene matches: 5. This CDR3 contains 16 residues. In germline, CDR1 is SEHNR, CDR2 FQNEAQ (reference sequence). The chain's CDR3 is CASSFKGGGSYNEQFF. DNA of the CDR3: TGTGCCAGCAGCTTCAAGGGCGGGGGCTCCTACAATGAGCAGTTCTTC.

This clone has only a few counts. The gene calls are TRBV9 and TRBJ2-5, with 8 bases aligning to TRBD2. The CDR3 has 16 amino acids. Germline values: CDR1 SGDLS, CDR2 YYNGEE. V was clipped by 0 bases and J by 0 bases; unmatched bases: 4. In DNA, the CDR3 is TGTGCCAGCAGCGTAGCCGGGGGGGAGTACCAAGAGACCCAGTACTTC. It codes for CASSVAGGEYQETQYF. Full variable domain (rest looked up from reference TRBV9 and TRBJ2-5): DSGVTQTPKHLITATGQRVTLRCSPRSGDLSVYWYQQSLDQGLQFLIQYYNGEERAKGNILERFSAQQFPDLHSELNLSSLELGDSALYFCASSVAGGEYQETQYFGPGTRLLVL.

V and J are TRBV9 and TRBJ2-1; TRBD2 aligns across 7 bases. The germline CDR1 and CDR2 sequences are SGDLS and YYNGEE. The CDR3 loop spans 12 amino acids. V trimming: 4 bases; J trimming: 9 bases; junction bases outside the gene matches: 4. In nucleotides, the CDR3 is TGTGCCAGCAGCACCCAGCGGGGTGAGCAGTTCTTC. Encoded protein: CASSTQRGEQFF.

J is TRBJ2-1 and V is TRBV15, with 9 bases lining up with TRBD2. Germline V lookup: CDR1 LNHNV, CDR2 YYDKDF (reference sequence). CDR3 length: 15 residues. Germline trimming cut 0 bases from V and 5 bases from J; bases unmatched to any gene: 2. CDR3 amino acids: CATSRDGLAHNEQFF. The CDR3 bases are TGTGCCACCAGCAGAGATGGACTAGCGCACAATGAGCAGTTCTTC. The whole variable domain, filled in from reference TRBV15 and TRBJ2-1, reads DAMVIQNPRYQVTQFGKPVTLSCSQTLNHNVMYWYQQKSSQAPKLLFHYYDKDFNNEADTPDNFQSRRPNTSFCFLDIRSPGLGDTAMYLCATSRDGLAHNEQFFGPGTRLTVL.

The chain uses TRBV14 and TRBJ2-1; 7 nucleotides match TRBD2. Trimming removed 5 bases from V and 0 bases from J; junction bases left unmatched: 4. The germline V gene has CDR1 SGHDN and CDR2 FVKESK. The CDR3 consists of 15 residues. The CDR3, as DNA: TGTGCCAGCAGCGAGCGGGGCAGCTCCTACAATGAGCAGTTCTTC. Its translation: CASSERGSSYNEQFF.

The sample holds a few counts of this clone. J is TRBJ2-2 and V is TRBV5-4; 7 bases match TRBD2. This CDR3 has 15 residues. After removal of 5 bases from V and 2 bases from J, the junction contained 6 bases not matched to a gene. The germline gives CDR1 SGHNT, CDR2 YYREEE (reference sequence). The CDR3 nucleotides are TGTGCCAGCAGAAGAGCGGGGTTTAACACCGGGGAGCTGTTTTTT. This codes for CASRRAGFNTGELFF. Variable domain in full (rest from reference TRBV5-4 and TRBJ2-2): ETGVTQSPTHLIKTRGQQVTLRCSSQSGHNTVSWYQQALGQGPQFIFQYYREEENGRGNFPPRFSGLQFPNYSSELNVNALELDDSALYLCASRRAGFNTGELFFGEGSRLTVL.

A few counts support this clone. The chain has TRBV7-2 and TRBJ1-4; D possibly corresponds to TRBD1 (6 bases). V dropped 5 bases and J dropped 0 bases, with 13 bases sitting between them. Germline CDR1 and CDR2: SGHTA and FQGNSA. This CDR3 is 16 amino acids long. The CDR3 DNA reads as TGTGCCAGCAGCCCCCGAGGGACATCAACTAATGAAAAACTGTTTTTT. Its translation: CASSPRGTSTNEKLFF.

This clone was observed a few times. CDR3 protein: CASSSTSGTYNEQFF. CDR3 sequence (DNA): TGCGCCAGCAGCTCGACTAGCGGAACTTACAATGAGCAGTTCTTC. The chain combines TRBV5-1 with TRBJ2-1; TRBD2 matches 9 bases. Germline CDR1 is SGHRS and CDR2 is YFSETQ. This CDR3 has 15 amino acids. The trim removed 3 bases at V and 4 bases at J, leaving 5 bases unmatched. The full variable domain, completed using reference TRBV5-1 and TRBJ2-1, is KAGVTQTPRYLIKTRGQQVTLSCSPISGHRSVSWYQQTPGQGLQFLFEYFSETQRNKGNFPGRFSGRQFSNSRSEMNVSTLELGDSALYLCASSSTSGTYNEQFFGPGTRLTVL.